The 25 T cell receptor beta chains below come from one sample, sequenced in a study of T-cell reconstitution after alpha-beta-depleted transplantation in children. It was with unique molecular identifiers that the TCRbeta library was prepared. One entry per CDR3 protein, called by TCRdb with MiXCR from the PCR reads. The sample yields about 91,000 distinct CDR3 sequences, 6.5% to 8.5% seen once. The material was PBMCs from the stem cell graft donor, obtained from the stem cell graft. The receptors come from a human donor who donated a stem cell graft to a child with congenital amegakaryocytic thrombocytopenia.

The table lists this clonotype with many counts. The rearrangement uses TRBV7-9 and TRBJ1-1, with D possibly TRBD1 on 5 matching bases. CDR3 length: 13 amino acids. Germline assignment: CDR1 SEHNR and CDR2 FQNEAQ (reference sequence). V dropped 6 bases and J dropped 3 bases, with 11 bases sitting between them. DNA for the CDR3: TGTGCCAGCAGTGCCCAGGGAGACACTGAAGCTTTCTTT. Its translation: CASSAQGDTEAFF.

This clonotype was detected ten times or more. The V call is TRBV12-3 or TRBV12-4, the J call TRBJ1-5; 10 nucleotides match TRBD1. This CDR3 has 15 residues. Germline trimming cut 6 bases from V and 4 bases from J; bases unmatched to any gene: 6. The CDR3 protein is CASSLGQGGNQPQHF. CDR3 nucleotide sequence: TGTGCCAGCAGCCTCGGACAGGGGGGGAATCAGCCCCAGCATTTT.

This clonotype came up many times. The rearrangement links TRBV20-1 to TRBJ1-1, with D possibly being TRBD1 (6 bases). CDR1 is DFQATT, CDR2 SNEGSKA, per germline (reference sequence). The CDR3 contains 13 residues. With 6 bases removed from V and 8 bases from J, the gap between germline ends came to 19 bases. CDR3 in amino acids: CSAPTSGTPEAFF. The CDR3 DNA follows: TGCAGTGCGCCTACCTCCGGGACACCGGAAGCTTTCTTT.

At least ten counts were recorded for this clonotype. The chain is built from TRBV20-1 and TRBJ2-3; 14 bases align to TRBD2. CDR3 size: 16 residues. Germline V gene lookup returns CDR1 DFQATT and CDR2 SNEGSKA (reference sequence). V shed 6 bases and J 5 bases; nucleotides not matched to a gene: 10. The CDR3 sequence is CSAEPGLAGVVDTQYF. The DNA for the CDR3 is TGCAGTGCGGAGCCGGGACTAGCGGGAGTGGTAGATACGCAGTATTTT.

This clonotype was seen many times. The gene calls are TRBV21-1 and TRBJ1-1; whether TRBD1, the table's D call, matches the DNA was not checked. TRBV21-1 is described as a pseudogene. The CDR3 is 15 residues long. The CDR3 is CASSKTGNGNTEAFF. In DNA form, the CDR3 reads TGTGCCAGCAGCAAGACGGGAAATGGGAACACTGAAGCTTTCTTT.

This clonotype was found many times. The chain carries TRBV29-1 and TRBJ1-1; no clear D. V was shortened by 7 bases and J by 0 bases, with 6 bases between the two germline ends. This CDR3 is built from 11 residues. Per germline, CDR1 SQVTM and CDR2 ANQGSEA. DNA of the CDR3: TGCAGCGGACGGATGAACACTGAAGCTTTCTTT. This sequence encodes CSGRMNTEAFF. Full variable domain (rest looked up from reference TRBV29-1 and TRBJ1-1): SAVISQKPSRDICQRGTSLTIQCQVDSQVTMMFWYRQQPGQSLTLIATANQGSEATYESGFVIDKFPISRPNLTFSTLTVSNMSPEDSSIYLCSGRMNTEAFFGQGTRLTVV.

The sample holds many counts of this clonotype. The gene calls are TRBV6-1 and TRBJ2-2; 8 positions agree with TRBD2. Trimming removed 11 bases from V and 6 bases from J; junction bases left unmatched: 11. CDR1 and CDR2 from the germline V gene are MNHNS and SASEGT. This CDR3 spans 14 amino acids. This CDR3 reads CAASFGGGAGELFF. CDR3 coding DNA: TGTGCCGCGAGCTTCGGGGGGGGAGCCGGGGAGCTGTTTTTT.

This clonotype was observed many times. This sequence joins TRBV18 and TRBJ2-3, with 7 nucleotides matching TRBD2. The ends lost 5 bases at V and 4 bases at J; junction bases unmatched: 12. The CDR3 is made up of 16 amino acids. The V gene's germline CDR1 is KGHSH and CDR2 LQKENI. The CDR3 protein is CASSRVGGSNPDTQYF. The CDR3 DNA reads as TGTGCCAGCTCAAGAGTAGGCGGGAGTAACCCAGATACGCAGTATTTT.

This clonotype was picked up many times. The chain carries TRBV12-3 or TRBV12-4 and TRBJ2-1, with D possibly TRBD2 on 5 matching bases. The CDR3 sequence is 16 residues long. The V end was cut by 5 bases, the J end by 5 bases, with 19 bases between. The CDR3 nucleotides are TGTGCCAGCAGTGATAGGACTGTTTCTGGAGACAATGAGCAGTTCTTC. This codes for CASSDRTVSGDNEQFF.

Turning to this clonotype: This could be a read error, since a much larger clone is one nucleotide away. The rearrangement joins TRBV7-8 to TRBJ1-3; D not certain. Trimming took off 3 bases at V and 1 base at J, with 13 bases between the two ends. This CDR3 spans 16 amino acids. The germline V gene has CDR1 SGHVS and CDR2 FQNEAQ. CDR3: CASSFIQRSSGNTIYF. CDR3 in DNA: TGTGCCAGCAGCTTTATACAAAGGTCGTCTGGAAACACCATATATTTT.

The chain links TRBV18 to TRBJ2-7; 9 bases line up with TRBD1. CDR3 length: 14 residues. The V and J ends lost 3 bases and 4 bases, in that order; junction bases with no gene match: 4. The germline CDR1 and CDR2 sequences are KGHSH and LQKENI. The CDR3 loop is CASSPWDREYEQYF. The CDR3, as DNA: TGTGCCAGCTCACCTTGGGACAGGGAGTACGAGCAGTACTTC.

This clonotype was seen ten or more times. The rearrangement links TRBV2 to TRBJ2-3; 8 bases align to TRBD1. CDR3 length equals 14 residues. CDR1 and CDR2 (germline): SNHLY, FYNNEI. Trimming at V came to 4 bases and at J to 7 bases, leaving 7 bases not matched to a gene. The CDR3 spells CASSGRTGRNTQYF. The CDR3, as DNA: TGTGCCAGCAGTGGCAGGACAGGGCGGAATACGCAGTATTTT.

This clonotype appeared many times. The CDR3 DNA reads as TGCAGTGCTAGACCTACGGCCGGGAGCTCTGGAAACACCATATATTTT. Protein sequence: CSARPTAGSSGNTIYF. This chain joins TRBV20-1 and TRBJ1-3; no definite D call. The ends were cut back, 2 bases at V and 0 bases at J, with 14 bases in the middle. Germline V gives CDR1 DFQATT, CDR2 SNEGSKA (reference sequence). The CDR3 spans 16 residues.

Details on this clonotype: A much larger clone differs by one base, so this may be a read error. J is TRBJ2-7 and V is TRBV5-1, with D unclear. The CDR3 runs 14 residues. Trimming took off 4 bases at V and 1 base at J, with 12 bases between the two ends. Germline CDR1 SGHRS, CDR2 YFSETQ. CDR3 nucleotide sequence: TGCGCCAGCAGCCTAGAACACACGTCCTACGAGCAGTACTTC. Translation: CASSLEHTSYEQYF.

This clonotype was picked up many times. V and J are TRBV18 and TRBJ1-2; D uncertain. V was shortened by 4 bases and J by 8 bases, with 17 bases between the two germline ends. Germline lookup yields CDR1 KGHSH and CDR2 LQKENI. This CDR3 has 14 amino acids. The chain's CDR3 is CASSLSYKSSGYTF. The DNA of the CDR3 is TGTGCCAGCTCACTATCCTACAAGAGTAGCGGCTACACCTTC.

This clonotype was counted many times. This chain connects TRBV11-2 to TRBJ2-5, with D perhaps TRBD1 (6 bases). V was trimmed by 3 bases and J by 0 bases, leaving 11 bases between them. This CDR3 region has 15 residues. CDR1 is SGHAT and CDR2 is FQNNGV in the germline V gene. For the CDR3, the DNA is TGTGCCAGCAGCTTCGGGACAACTTACCAAGAGACCCAGTACTTC. Protein sequence: CASSFGTTYQETQYF.

This clonotype was picked up many times. This chain links TRBV7-2 with TRBJ2-1; D remains unclear. V lost 3 bases and J 5 bases, leaving 8 bases between the germline ends. Germline V gene data show CDR1 as SGHTA and CDR2 as FQGNSA. This CDR3 is built from 13 residues. This CDR3 reads CASSFSTNNEQFF. The CDR3 DNA follows: TGTGCCAGCAGCTTTTCGACAAACAATGAGCAGTTCTTC. Drawing the rest from reference TRBV7-2 and TRBJ2-1, the complete variable domain is GAGVSQSPSNKVTEKGKDVELRCDPISGHTALYWYRQSLGQGLEFLIYFQGNSAPDKSGLPSDRFSAERTGGSVSTLTIQRTQQEDSAVYLCASSFSTNNEQFFGPGTRLTVL.

Many counts were recorded for this clonotype. The gene calls are TRBV24-1 and TRBJ2-1; 7 nucleotides line up with TRBD1. Losses at the gene ends were 2 bases for V and 0 bases for J; bases not matched to a gene: 3. Germline V lookup: CDR1 KGHDR, CDR2 SFDVKD. This CDR3 has 16 amino acids. The CDR3 DNA follows: TGTGCCACCAGTGATTCGGGACAGAGCTCCTACAATGAGCAGTTCTTC. Translated, it gives CATSDSGQSSYNEQFF.

This clonotype was counted many times. The rearrangement uses TRBV5-1 and TRBJ2-1; D not certain. Germline-derived CDR1 and CDR2 are SGHRS and YFSETQ. The CDR3 has 14 residues. The germline V and J ends were trimmed by 1 base and 4 bases, with 9 bases remaining between them. CDR3 DNA: TGCGCCAGCAGCTTGCCCACGCTTTACAATGAGCAGTTCTTC. Translating gives CASSLPTLYNEQFF. The full variable domain, completed using reference TRBV5-1 and TRBJ2-1, is KAGVTQTPRYLIKTRGQQVTLSCSPISGHRSVSWYQQTPGQGLQFLFEYFSETQRNKGNFPGRFSGRQFSNSRSEMNVSTLELGDSALYLCASSLPTLYNEQFFGPGTRLTVL.

The table lists this clonotype with a few counts. The J gene is TRBJ2-2, the V gene TRBV5-1; possible D gene TRBD2, 6 bases. The CDR3 totals 15 residues. CDR1 SGHRS and CDR2 YFSETQ come from the germline V gene. V lost 4 bases to trimming and J lost 1 base, with 11 bases between them. The chain's CDR3 is CASSISGENTGELFF. The CDR3 DNA reads as TGCGCCAGCAGCATTAGCGGAGAGAACACCGGGGAGCTGTTTTTT. Together with reference TRBV5-1 and TRBJ2-2, the CDR3 gives the full variable domain: KAGVTQTPRYLIKTRGQQVTLSCSPISGHRSVSWYQQTPGQGLQFLFEYFSETQRNKGNFPGRFSGRQFSNSRSEMNVSTLELGDSALYLCASSISGENTGELFFGEGSRLTVL.

This clonotype was seen ten or more times. The chain recombines TRBV2 with TRBJ2-2; possible D gene TRBD1, 6 bases. Germline V gene data show CDR1 as SNHLY and CDR2 as FYNNEI. With 9 bases removed from V and 0 bases from J, the gap between germline ends came to 8 bases. The CDR3 is 13 amino acids. CDR3 region: CARGTPNTGELFF. The CDR3 coding sequence is TGTGCCAGGGGGACACCGAACACCGGGGAGCTGTTTTTT.

This clonotype was observed many times. This rearrangement joins TRBV20-1 to TRBJ2-2; 10 bases fit TRBD2. Germline V lookup: CDR1 DFQATT, CDR2 SNEGSKA (reference sequence). Unmatched junction bases numbered 1, after V lost 0 bases and J lost 3 bases. The CDR3 totals 15 residues. The DNA of the CDR3 is TGCAGTGCTAGAGATGGACTAGCGGACACCGGGGAGCTGTTTTTT. The encoded protein is CSARDGLADTGELFF.

There are many counts of this clonotype. This chain uses TRBV20-1 with TRBJ2-1; no reliable D call. Germline loops: CDR1 DFQATT, CDR2 SNEGSKA (reference sequence). The CDR3 is 13 amino acids. V lost 5 bases and J lost 10, with 18 bases in between. The CDR3 sequence: CSAPGPSLGEQFF. The CDR3 DNA sequence: TGCAGTGCTCCAGGACCAAGCCTTGGAGAGCAGTTCTTC.

This clonotype was seen many times. The rearrangement links TRBV10-3 to TRBJ1-1; D is possibly TRBD1 (5 bases). The length of the CDR3 is 12 residues. Germline CDR1 and CDR2: ENHRY and SYGVKD. V lost 6 bases, J lost 1 base, and 6 bases lay in between. In DNA form, the CDR3 reads TGTGCCATCAGCGACAGGAACACTGAAGCTTTCTTT. Its protein product is CAISDRNTEAFF.

This clonotype was detected a few times. The chain links TRBV20-1 to TRBJ2-5, with D maybe TRBD2 (5 bases). Germline V gene sequence: CDR1 DFQATT, CDR2 SNEGSKA (reference sequence). Trimming stripped 3 bases from V and 9 bases from J, with 11 bases between. The CDR3 sequence is 11 residues long. CDR3 protein: CSASSAVAQYF. The CDR3 bases are TGCAGTGCTAGTTCAGCGGTGGCCCAGTACTTC.